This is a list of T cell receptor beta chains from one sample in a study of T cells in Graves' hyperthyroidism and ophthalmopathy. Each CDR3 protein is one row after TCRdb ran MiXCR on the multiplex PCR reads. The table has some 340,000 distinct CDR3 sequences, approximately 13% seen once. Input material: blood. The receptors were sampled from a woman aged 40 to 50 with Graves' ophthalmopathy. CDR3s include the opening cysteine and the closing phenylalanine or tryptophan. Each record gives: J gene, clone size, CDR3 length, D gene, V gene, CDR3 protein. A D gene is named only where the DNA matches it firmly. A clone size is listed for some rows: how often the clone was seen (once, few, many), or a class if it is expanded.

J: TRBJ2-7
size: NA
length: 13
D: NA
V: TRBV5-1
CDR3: CASSDTFSYEQYF

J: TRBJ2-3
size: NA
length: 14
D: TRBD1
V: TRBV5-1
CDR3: CASSIGTGGDTQYF

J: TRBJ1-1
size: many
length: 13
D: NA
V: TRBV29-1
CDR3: CSVANARDTEAFF

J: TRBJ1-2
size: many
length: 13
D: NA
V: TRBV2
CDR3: CASSEDRRSSYTF

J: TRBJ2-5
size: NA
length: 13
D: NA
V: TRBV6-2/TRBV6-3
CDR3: CASSGGQKETQYF

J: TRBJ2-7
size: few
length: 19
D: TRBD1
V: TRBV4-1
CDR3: CASSLRTKGQGISPSEQYF

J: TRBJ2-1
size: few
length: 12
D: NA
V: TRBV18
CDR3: CASSPGNLGQFF

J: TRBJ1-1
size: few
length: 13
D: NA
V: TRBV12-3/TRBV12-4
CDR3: CASAQELSTEAFF

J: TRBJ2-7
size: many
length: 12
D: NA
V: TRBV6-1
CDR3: CASWSGAGEQYF

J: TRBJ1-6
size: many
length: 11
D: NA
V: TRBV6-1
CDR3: CASSDRRQLHF

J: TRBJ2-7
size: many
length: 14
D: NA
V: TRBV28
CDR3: CASSLGGNSYEQYF

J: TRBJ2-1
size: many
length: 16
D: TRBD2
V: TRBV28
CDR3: CASRTGLAGGYNEQFF

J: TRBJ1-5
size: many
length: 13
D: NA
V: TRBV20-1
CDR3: CSARDGGNQPQHF

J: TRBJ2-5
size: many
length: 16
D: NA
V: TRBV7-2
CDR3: CASSLALEGLQETQYF

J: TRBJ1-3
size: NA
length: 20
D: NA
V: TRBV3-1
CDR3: CASSQGMWANRLTSGNTIYF